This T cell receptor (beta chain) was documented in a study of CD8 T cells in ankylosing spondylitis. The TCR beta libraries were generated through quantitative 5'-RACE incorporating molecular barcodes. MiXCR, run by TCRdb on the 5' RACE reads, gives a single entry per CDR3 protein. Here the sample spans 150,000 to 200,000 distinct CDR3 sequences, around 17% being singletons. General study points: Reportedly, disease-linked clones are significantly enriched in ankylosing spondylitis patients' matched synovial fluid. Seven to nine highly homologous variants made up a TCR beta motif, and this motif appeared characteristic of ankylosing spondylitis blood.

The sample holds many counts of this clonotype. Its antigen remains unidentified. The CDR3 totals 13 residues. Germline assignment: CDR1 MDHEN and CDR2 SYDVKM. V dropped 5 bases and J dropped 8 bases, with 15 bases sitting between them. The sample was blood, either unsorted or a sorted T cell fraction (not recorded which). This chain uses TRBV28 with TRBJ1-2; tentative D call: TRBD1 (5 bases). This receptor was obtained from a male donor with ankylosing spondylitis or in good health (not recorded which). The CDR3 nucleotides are TGTGCCAGCAGTCCGGGACTTCCCTTAGGCTACACCTTC. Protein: CASSPGLPLGYTF.